Below are 29 T cell receptor beta chains sequenced from a single sample in a study of human T cells and chemical hapten exposure. TCRdb re-called the RACE reads with MiXCR, one entry per CDR3 protein. Of roughly 100,000 distinct CDR3 sequences listed, 7.5% to 10% are singletons. Time point of the sample: patch test 2, 6 weeks after DPC sensitization. The treatment: therapeutic diphenylcyclopropenone sensitization with weekly scalp DPC. The source was whole blood, collected in connection with sensitization to the hapten diphenylcyclopropenone (DPC). All receptors derive from a woman between 35 and 50 years old with alopecia areata. Some clones in this sample may be carry-over from other donors' samples.

This clonotype was counted a few times. The chain employs TRBV14 and TRBJ1-4; D might be TRBD1 (5 bases). This CDR3 contains 13 residues. V lost 3 bases to trimming and J lost 7 bases, with 9 bases between them. CDR1 SGHDN and CDR2 FVKESK come from the germline V gene. CDR3 amino acids: CASSQGTVEKLFF. As DNA, the CDR3 is TGTGCCAGCAGCCAGGGGACGGTTGAAAAACTGTTTTTT.

The chain couples TRBV16 to TRBJ1-5; D is unresolved. Between the trimmed V and J ends, which lost 4 bases and 1 base, there was a span of 11 bases. The CDR3 totals 15 residues. CDR1 and CDR2 from the germline V gene are KGHSY and FQNENV. The CDR3 DNA sequence: TGTGCCAGCAGCCCGTCCTGGATCAGCAATCAGCCCCAGCATTTT. It encodes CASSPSWISNQPQHF.

There are many counts of this clonotype. V is TRBV28 and J is TRBJ2-1, with unresolved D. The CDR3 covers 17 residues. Trimming removed 5 bases at V and 5 bases at J, with 22 bases between. The germline V gene encodes CDR1 MDHEN and CDR2 SYDVKM. CDR3 sequence (DNA): TGTGCCAGCAGTCCCAGGCTAGGGCGTCGCCCCAACAATGAGCAGTTCTTC. It specifies CASSPRLGRRPNNEQFF.

This clonotype appeared many times. The gene calls are TRBV6-2 or TRBV6-3 and TRBJ2-1, with a possible D match to TRBD2 (6 bases). The CDR3 length is 17 residues. Germline CDR1 reads MNHEY; CDR2 reads SVGEGT. Trimming removed 6 bases at V and 6 bases at J, with 24 bases between. The CDR3 protein is CASRRLGPQLIANEQFF. The CDR3 DNA follows: TGTGCCAGCAGACGACTAGGTCCGCAATTGATAGCCAATGAGCAGTTCTTC.

This clonotype was seen repeatedly, ten times or more. V gene TRBV5-1 combines with J gene TRBJ2-2; TRBD2 matches at 12 bases. With V trimmed by 9 bases and J by 5 bases, 8 bases remained unmatched. The CDR3 has 15 residues. Germline lookup yields CDR1 SGHRS and CDR2 YFSETQ. The DNA for the CDR3 is TGCGCCACCTCCTCTAGCGGGAGGGCGACCGGGGAGCTGTTTTTT. This gives the protein CATSSSGRATGELFF.

The V and J genes are TRBV20-1 and TRBJ2-2, with D perhaps TRBD1 (6 bases). Germline values: CDR1 DFQATT, CDR2 SNEGSKA (reference sequence). CDR3 length: 15 residues. With 6 bases removed from V and 1 base from J, the gap between germline ends came to 15 bases. CDR3 in amino acids: CSAIMGTMNTGELFF. The DNA for the CDR3 is TGCAGTGCAATCATGGGGACAATGAACACCGGGGAGCTGTTTTTT.

Concerning this clonotype itself: A much more abundant neighbour one base away suggests this may be a read error. V is TRBV29-1 and J is TRBJ1-1; TRBD1 might be the D (5 bases). Looked up from germline, CDR1 is SQVTM and CDR2 is ANQGSEA. This CDR3 comprises 12 residues. V was pared by 7 bases and J by 3 bases, with 12 bases between. CDR3: CSGGSRYTEAFF. Here the CDR3 DNA reads TGCAGCGGGGGGAGCCGGTACACTGAAGCTTTCTTT.

The V and J genes are TRBV27 and TRBJ1-4; 8 nucleotides match TRBD1. The germline gives CDR1 MNHEY, CDR2 SMNVEV (reference sequence). V was pared by 5 bases and J by 8 bases, with 7 bases of the junction left unmatched. The CDR3 spans 14 residues. CDR3 loop: CASSLRDRREKLFF. CDR3 DNA sequence: TGTGCCAGCAGTCTCCGGGACAGGAGAGAAAAACTGTTTTTT.

Ten or more counts support this clonotype. V is TRBV3-1 and J is TRBJ2-7, with TRBD1 matching over 7 bases. CDR1 and CDR2 from the germline V gene are LGHDT and YNNKEL (reference sequence). The CDR3 is 15 residues long. V trimming: 1 base; J trimming: 3 bases; junction bases outside the gene matches: 6. The CDR3 spells CASSQGPGQNYEQYF. For the CDR3, the DNA is TGTGCCAGCAGCCAAGGGCCGGGACAGAACTACGAGCAGTACTTC.

The table lists this clonotype with a few counts. The chain couples TRBV28 to TRBJ2-5; no clear D gene. V was shortened by 6 bases and J by 8 bases, with 10 bases between the two germline ends. This CDR3 region has 11 residues. Germline V CDR1 and CDR2: MDHEN, SYDVKM. As DNA, the CDR3 is TGTGCCAGCAGAGGAGACGGAACCCAGTACTTC. Its translation: CASRGDGTQYF. The full variable domain, its missing parts supplied by reference TRBV28 and TRBJ2-5, is DVKVTQSSRYLVKRTGEKVFLECVQDMDHENMFWYRQDPGLGLRLIYFSYDVKMKEKGDIPEGYSVSREKKERFSLILESASTNQTSMYLCASRGDGTQYFGPGTRLLVL.

In its sample, this clonotype was seen many times. The chain joins TRBV5-4 to TRBJ2-1; D uncertain. Germline V gene lookup returns CDR1 SGHNT and CDR2 YYREEE (reference sequence). The CDR3 spans 12 residues. Trimming removed 3 bases from V and 7 bases from J, with 8 bases in between. The CDR3 bases are TGTGCCAGCAGCTCGGCCCTTAATGAGCAGTTCTTC. This sequence encodes CASSSALNEQFF.

This clonotype was seen more than once but under ten times. This sequence joins TRBV7-9 and TRBJ2-5, with 8 bases identical to TRBD1. The J segment lost 4 bases and the V segment lost 8 bases, leaving 9 bases of the junction unmatched. The CDR3 loop spans 14 amino acids. Germline assignment: CDR1 SEHNR and CDR2 FQNEAQ (reference sequence). CDR3 amino acids: CASRRDRTGETQYF. The CDR3 nucleotides are TGTGCCAGCCGCAGGGACAGGACGGGAGAGACCCAGTACTTC.

The J gene is TRBJ1-5, the V gene TRBV5-5; no reliable D call. CDR1 SGHKS and CDR2 YYEKEE come from the germline V gene (reference sequence). The CDR3 totals 13 residues. Trimming removed 7 bases from V and 6 bases from J, with 14 bases in between. CDR3 sequence: CASRPGIVQPQHF. CDR3 DNA: TGTGCCAGCCGTCCCGGGATCGTTCAGCCCCAGCATTTT.

In its sample, this clonotype was seen a few times. The V call is TRBV9, the J call TRBJ1-4; TRBD1 matches at 10 bases. The germline CDR1 and CDR2 sequences are SGDLS and YYNGEE. The CDR3 runs to 14 residues. V lost 3 bases, J lost 15 bases, and 11 bases stayed unmatched. CDR3 sequence reads: CASSAGTGDVEMFF. The CDR3 nucleotides read TGTGCCAGCAGCGCCGGGACAGGGGATGTTGAAATGTTTTTT.

At least ten counts were recorded for this clonotype. The chain has TRBV12-3 or TRBV12-4 and TRBJ1-1, with D uncertain. This CDR3 contains 13 residues. Trimming shortened V by 6 bases and J by 1 base, and 9 bases separated the two germline ends. Here the CDR3 DNA reads TGTGCCAGCAGCCCGGCGTGGAACACTGAAGCTTTCTTT. It translates to CASSPAWNTEAFF.

This clonotype was found many times. V usage is TRBV12-3 or TRBV12-4 and J usage is TRBJ2-1; TRBD2 is a possible D gene (6 bases). This CDR3 contains 13 residues. Trimming left V 3 bases short and J 15 bases short, with 18 bases between. The CDR3 DNA reads TGTGCCAGCAGTTTGTTATTGGAGGGGATGGGGTTCTTC. Translation: CASSLLLEGMGFF.

This clonotype was recorded many times. The CDR3 is CASSLKITFVYPGVSYNEQFF. DNA of the CDR3: TGTGCCAGCAGCTTAAAGATAACGTTTGTATACCCAGGGGTCTCCTACAATGAGCAGTTCTTC. The chain is built from TRBV7-2 and TRBJ2-1, with D tentatively TRBD1 (6 bases). The germline gives CDR1 SGHTA, CDR2 FQGNSA. There are 21 residues in the CDR3. V lost 2 bases and J 0 bases, leaving 26 bases between the germline ends.

V is TRBV7-2 and J is TRBJ2-5; 8 nucleotides agree with TRBD2. Trimming removed 5 bases from V and 4 bases from J; junction bases left unmatched: 6. The CDR3 is made up of 14 amino acids. Germline-derived CDR1 and CDR2 are SGHTA and FQGNSA. The CDR3 DNA follows: TGTGCCAGCAGCCCAACCGGGACTAGAGAGACCCAGTACTTC. This codes for CASSPTGTRETQYF.

Many counts were recorded for this clonotype. The chain has TRBV12-3 or TRBV12-4 and TRBJ1-3; maybe TRBD1 (5 bases). This CDR3 region has 15 residues. The V end was cut by 7 bases, the J end by 0 bases, with 13 bases between. The CDR3, as DNA: TGTGCCAGCAAAACCCACCAGGGCTCTGGAAACACCATATATTTT. This codes for CASKTHQGSGNTIYF.

The sample holds a few counts of this clonotype. This chain uses TRBV6-5 with TRBJ1-5; no clear D gene. This CDR3 is built from 16 residues. V was pared by 6 bases and J by 5 bases, with 20 bases between. CDR1 is MNHEY and CDR2 is SVGAGI in the germline V gene. CDR3: CASSRGSGHPYQPQHF. CDR3 coding DNA: TGTGCCAGCAGCCGCGGGTCTGGCCACCCCTATCAGCCCCAGCATTTT.

This chain uses TRBV11-2 with TRBJ2-2; TRBD2 agrees at 7 bases. Germline V gene data show CDR1 as SGHAT and CDR2 as FQNNGV. The J segment lost 3 bases and the V segment lost 6 bases, leaving 10 bases of the junction unmatched. This CDR3 comprises 16 residues. In DNA form, the CDR3 reads TGTGCCAGCAGTTCGCGGGGCGGGGGATACACCGGGGAGCTGTTTTTT. Encoded protein: CASSSRGGGYTGELFF.

There are a few counts of this clonotype. The rearrangement links TRBV7-9 to TRBJ2-7, with a possible D match to TRBD1 (5 bases). CDR1 SEHNR and CDR2 FQNEAQ come from the germline V gene (reference sequence). This CDR3 contains 14 residues. With 1 base removed from V and 2 bases from J, the gap between germline ends came to 9 bases. The CDR3 reads CASSLGRGTYEQYF. CDR3 DNA: TGTGCCAGCAGCTTAGGTAGGGGAACCTACGAGCAGTACTTC.

This clonotype has only a few counts. The rearrangement links TRBV5-5 to TRBJ1-2; D unclear. Germline loops: CDR1 SGHKS, CDR2 YYEKEE (reference sequence). V dropped 0 bases and J dropped 8 bases, with 11 bases sitting between them. CDR3 length equals 13 residues. For the CDR3, the DNA is TGTGCCAGCAGCTTGGAGGCCAGACTAGGCTACACCTTC. As protein: CASSLEARLGYTF.

In its sample, this clonotype was seen many times. The rearrangement joins TRBV20-1 to TRBJ2-7, with D perhaps assigned TRBD1 or TRBD2 (5 bases each). Germline V gene data show CDR1 as DFQATT and CDR2 as SNEGSKA (reference sequence). The CDR3 sequence is 13 residues long. The CDR3 loop reads CSSLGTADYEQYF. The CDR3 region has the DNA TGCAGCAGCCTGGGGACGGCTGACTACGAGCAGTACTTC.

This clonotype was picked up a small number of times. The CDR3 here is CASSQGRGFTDTQYF. CDR3 DNA sequence: TGTGCCAGCAGTCAGGGTCGGGGATTCACAGATACGCAGTATTTT. The chain joins TRBV12-3 or TRBV12-4 to TRBJ2-3; D may be TRBD1 or TRBD2 (5 bases each). Trimming took 5 bases from V and 2 from J, leaving 14 bases between them. The CDR3 has 15 residues.

This clonotype was detected a few times. CDR3 in DNA: TGTGCCAGCAGCCGAGGACTAGCAGAATACAATGAGCAGTTCTTC. Its translation: CASSRGLAEYNEQFF. The rearrangement links TRBV3-1 to TRBJ2-1; TRBD2 matches at 8 bases. CDR1 and CDR2 from the germline V gene are LGHDT and YNNKEL (reference sequence). Germline trimming cut 4 bases from V and 4 bases from J; bases unmatched to any gene: 6. The CDR3 length is 15 residues.

J is TRBJ2-7 and V is TRBV15, with 11 bases aligning to TRBD2. Germline V CDR1 and CDR2: LNHNV, YYDKDF (reference sequence). Losses at the gene ends were 1 base for V and 4 bases for J; bases not matched to a gene: 12. The CDR3 is made up of 18 amino acids. The DNA for the CDR3 is TGTGCCACCAGCAGAGGATCTAGCGGGAGGCCCCACGGTTACGAGCAGTACTTC. This translates into CATSRGSSGRPHGYEQYF.

The rearrangement uses TRBV3-1 and TRBJ2-2; 8 bases are a match to TRBD1. V lost 5 bases and J lost 5; bases outside the gene matches: 10. This CDR3 spans 16 amino acids. Germline V gene lookup returns CDR1 LGHDT and CDR2 YNNKEL (reference sequence). The CDR3 bases are TGTGCCAGCAGCTACGGACAGGGAGGTTGGACCGGGGAGCTGTTTTTT. Protein product: CASSYGQGGWTGELFF.

This clonotype was detected ten times or more. The chain's CDR3 is CSGSLNTEAFF. CDR3 DNA sequence: TGCAGCGGCAGCTTGAACACTGAAGCTTTCTTT. The rearrangement uses TRBV29-1 and TRBJ1-1; D unresolved. This CDR3 is built from 11 residues. Deletions cut 7 bases from V and 0 bases from J, with 6 bases between. CDR1 and CDR2 (germline): SQVTM, ANQGSEA.